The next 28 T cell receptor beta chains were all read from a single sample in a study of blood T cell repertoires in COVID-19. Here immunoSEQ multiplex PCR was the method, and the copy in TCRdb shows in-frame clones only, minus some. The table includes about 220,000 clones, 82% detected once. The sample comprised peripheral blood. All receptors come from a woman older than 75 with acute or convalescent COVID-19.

In DNA, the CDR3 is TGTGCCAGCTCACCCCGGACAGGAACAGATACGCAGTATTTT. This gives the protein CASSPRTGTDTQYF. The V and J genes are TRBV18 and TRBJ2-3; 7 nucleotides line up with TRBD1. From germline, CDR1 is KGHSH and CDR2 LQKENI. This CDR3 contains 14 residues. The trim removed 3 bases at V and 3 bases at J, leaving 3 bases unmatched.

The CDR3 region is CASSKPGLLRQYF. In DNA form, the CDR3 reads TGTGCCAGCAGCAAACCGGGACTTTTGAGGCAGTACTTC. This chain connects TRBV11-3 to TRBJ2-7, with D maybe TRBD2 (6 bases). Germline V gene lookup returns CDR1 SGHNT and CDR2 YENEEA. Trimming stripped 5 bases from V and 9 bases from J, with 17 bases between. This CDR3 spans 13 amino acids.

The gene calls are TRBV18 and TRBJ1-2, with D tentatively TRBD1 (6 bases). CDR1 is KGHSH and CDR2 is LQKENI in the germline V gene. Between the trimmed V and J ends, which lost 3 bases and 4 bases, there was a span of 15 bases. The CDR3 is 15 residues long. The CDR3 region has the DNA TGTGCCAGCTCACCCGGGGCAGGGGTCCGCTATGGCTACACCTTC. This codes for CASSPGAGVRYGYTF.

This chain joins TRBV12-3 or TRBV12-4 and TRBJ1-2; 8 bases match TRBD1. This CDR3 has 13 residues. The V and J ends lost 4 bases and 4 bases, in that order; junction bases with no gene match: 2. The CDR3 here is CASSSGQVYGYTF. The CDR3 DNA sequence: TGTGCCAGCAGTTCGGGACAGGTCTATGGCTACACCTTC.

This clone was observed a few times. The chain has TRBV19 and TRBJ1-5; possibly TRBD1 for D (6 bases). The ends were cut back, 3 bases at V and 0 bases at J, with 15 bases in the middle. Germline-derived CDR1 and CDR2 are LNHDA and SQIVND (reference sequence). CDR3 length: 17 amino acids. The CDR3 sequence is CASSITGKKISNQPQHF. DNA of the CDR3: TGTGCCAGTAGTATTACAGGGAAGAAGATTAGCAATCAGCCCCAGCATTTT.

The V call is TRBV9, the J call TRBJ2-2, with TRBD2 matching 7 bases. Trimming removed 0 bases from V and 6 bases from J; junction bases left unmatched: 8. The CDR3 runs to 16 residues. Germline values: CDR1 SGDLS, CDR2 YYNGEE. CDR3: CASSVATGGSAGELFF. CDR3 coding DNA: TGTGCCAGCAGCGTAGCTACCGGGGGGTCCGCCGGGGAGCTGTTTTTT.

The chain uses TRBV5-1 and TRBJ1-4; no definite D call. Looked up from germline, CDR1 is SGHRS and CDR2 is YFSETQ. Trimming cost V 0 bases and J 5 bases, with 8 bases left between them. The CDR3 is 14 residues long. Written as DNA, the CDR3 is TGCGCCAGCAGCTTGGACAGTCCAAATGAAAAACTGTTTTTT. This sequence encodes CASSLDSPNEKLFF.

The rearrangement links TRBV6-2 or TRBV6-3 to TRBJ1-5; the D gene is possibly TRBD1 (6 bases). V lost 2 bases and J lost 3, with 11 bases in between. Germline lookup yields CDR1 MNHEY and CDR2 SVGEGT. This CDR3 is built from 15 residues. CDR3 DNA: TGTGCCAGCAGTTACAACAGGGATATCAATCAGCCCCAGCATTTT. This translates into CASSYNRDINQPQHF.

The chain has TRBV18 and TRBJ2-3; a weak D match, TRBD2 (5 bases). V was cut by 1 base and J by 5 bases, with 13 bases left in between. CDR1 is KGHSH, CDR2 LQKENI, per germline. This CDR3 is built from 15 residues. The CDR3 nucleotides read TGTGCCAGCTCACCACGGGATATTCGGGGAGATACGCAGTATTTT. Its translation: CASSPRDIRGDTQYF.

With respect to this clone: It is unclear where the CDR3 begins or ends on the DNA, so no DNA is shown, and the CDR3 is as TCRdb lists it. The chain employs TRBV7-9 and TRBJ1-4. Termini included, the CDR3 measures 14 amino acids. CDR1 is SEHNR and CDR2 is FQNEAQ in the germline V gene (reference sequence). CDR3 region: CASSSSGDNEKLFF.

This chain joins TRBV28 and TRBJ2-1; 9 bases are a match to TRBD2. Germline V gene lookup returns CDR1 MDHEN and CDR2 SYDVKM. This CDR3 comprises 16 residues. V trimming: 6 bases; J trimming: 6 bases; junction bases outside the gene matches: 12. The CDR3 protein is CASSPPPAGGPNEQFF. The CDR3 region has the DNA TGTGCCAGCAGCCCTCCCCCAGCGGGGGGTCCCAATGAGCAGTTCTTC.

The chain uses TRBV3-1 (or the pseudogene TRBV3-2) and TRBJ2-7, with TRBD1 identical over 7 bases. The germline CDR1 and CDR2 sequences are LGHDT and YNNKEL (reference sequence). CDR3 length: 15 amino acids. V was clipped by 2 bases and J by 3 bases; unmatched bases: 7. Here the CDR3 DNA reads TGTGCCAGCAGCCAATCCCGGGACAGTATCTACGAGCAGTACTTC. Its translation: CASSQSRDSIYEQYF.

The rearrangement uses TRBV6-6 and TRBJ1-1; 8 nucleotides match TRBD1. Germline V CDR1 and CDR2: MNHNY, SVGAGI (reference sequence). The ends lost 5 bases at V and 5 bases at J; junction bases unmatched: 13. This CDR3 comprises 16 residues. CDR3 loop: CASSNTGQDLGTEAFF. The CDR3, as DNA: TGTGCCAGCAGTAACACGGGACAGGACCTAGGGACTGAAGCTTTCTTT.

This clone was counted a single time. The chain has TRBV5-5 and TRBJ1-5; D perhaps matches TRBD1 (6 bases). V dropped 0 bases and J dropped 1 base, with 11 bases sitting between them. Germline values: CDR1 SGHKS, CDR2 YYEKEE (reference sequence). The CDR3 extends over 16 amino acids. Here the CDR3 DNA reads TGTGCCAGCAGCTTGGGGGGCCAGGGGAGCAATCAGCCCCAGCATTTT. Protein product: CASSLGGQGSNQPQHF.

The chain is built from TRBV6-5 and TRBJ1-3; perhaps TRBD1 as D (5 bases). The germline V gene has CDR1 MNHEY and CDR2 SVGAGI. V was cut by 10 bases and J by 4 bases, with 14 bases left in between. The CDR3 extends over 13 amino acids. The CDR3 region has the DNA TGTGCCATAACCCGGGGGGGAGGAAACACCATATATTTT. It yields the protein CAITRGGGNTIYF.

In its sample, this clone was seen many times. The CDR3 region is CASSVNRGELPQHF. CDR3 in DNA: TGTGCCAGCAGCGTCAACAGGGGCGAGTTGCCCCAGCATTTT. The J gene is TRBJ1-5, the V gene TRBV7-3; 7 positions agree with TRBD1. Trimming cost V 5 bases and J 9 bases; bases outside gene matches: 10. Germline CDR1 is SGHTA and CDR2 is FQGTGA. The CDR3 has 14 residues.

CDR3 nucleotide sequence: TGTGCCAGCAACCTGATACTAGCGGGGGAATACGAGCAGTACTTC. Protein product: CASNLILAGEYEQYF. The V and J genes are TRBV5-5 and TRBJ2-7; 11 bases line up with TRBD2. Germline V gene data show CDR1 as SGHKS and CDR2 as YYEKEE (reference sequence). The CDR3 runs to 15 residues. V lost 6 bases and J lost 4; bases outside the gene matches: 9.

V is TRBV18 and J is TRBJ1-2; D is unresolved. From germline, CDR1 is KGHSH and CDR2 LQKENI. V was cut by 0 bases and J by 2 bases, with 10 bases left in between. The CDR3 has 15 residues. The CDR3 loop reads CASSPPVGNNYGYTF. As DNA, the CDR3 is TGTGCCAGCTCACCACCGGTCGGTAACAACTATGGCTACACCTTC.

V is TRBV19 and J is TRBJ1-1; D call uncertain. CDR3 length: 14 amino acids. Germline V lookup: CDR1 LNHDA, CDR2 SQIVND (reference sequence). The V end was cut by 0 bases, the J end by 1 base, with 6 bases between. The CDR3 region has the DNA TGTGCCAGTAGTATAGACACAACGAACACTGAAGCTTTCTTT. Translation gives CASSIDTTNTEAFF.

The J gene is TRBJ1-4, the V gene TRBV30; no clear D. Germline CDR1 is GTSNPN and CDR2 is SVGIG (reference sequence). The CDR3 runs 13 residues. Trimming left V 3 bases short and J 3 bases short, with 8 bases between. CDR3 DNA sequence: TGTGCCTGGAGCCCTAACTCTAATGAAAAACTGTTTTTT. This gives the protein CAWSPNSNEKLFF.

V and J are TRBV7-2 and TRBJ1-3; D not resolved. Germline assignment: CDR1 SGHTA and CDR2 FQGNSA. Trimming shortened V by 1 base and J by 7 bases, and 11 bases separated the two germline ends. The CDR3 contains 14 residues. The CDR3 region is CASSLEQYSNTIYF. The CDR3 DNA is TGTGCCAGCAGCTTAGAACAGTATTCGAACACCATATATTTT.

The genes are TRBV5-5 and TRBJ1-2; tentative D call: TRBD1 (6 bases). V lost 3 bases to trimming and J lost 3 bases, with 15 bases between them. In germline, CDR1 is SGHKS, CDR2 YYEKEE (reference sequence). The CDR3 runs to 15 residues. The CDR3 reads CASSSTGFWDYGYTF. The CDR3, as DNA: TGTGCCAGCAGCTCCACAGGGTTTTGGGACTATGGCTACACCTTC.

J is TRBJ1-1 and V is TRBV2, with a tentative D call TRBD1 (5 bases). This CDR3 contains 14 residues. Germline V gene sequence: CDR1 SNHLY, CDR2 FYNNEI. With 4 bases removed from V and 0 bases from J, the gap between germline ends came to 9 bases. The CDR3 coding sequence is TGTGCCAGCAGTGTTGAAGGGGTGAACACTGAAGCTTTCTTT. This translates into CASSVEGVNTEAFF.

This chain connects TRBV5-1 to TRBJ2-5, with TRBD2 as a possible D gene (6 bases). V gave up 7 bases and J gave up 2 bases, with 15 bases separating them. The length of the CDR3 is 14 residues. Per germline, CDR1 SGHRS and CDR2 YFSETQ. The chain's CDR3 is CASARENRQETQYF. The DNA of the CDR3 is TGCGCCAGCGCTCGGGAGAACAGGCAAGAGACCCAGTACTTC.

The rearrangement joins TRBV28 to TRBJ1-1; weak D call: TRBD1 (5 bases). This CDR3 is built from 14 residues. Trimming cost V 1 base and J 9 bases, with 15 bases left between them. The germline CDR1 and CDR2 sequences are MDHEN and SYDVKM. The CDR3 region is CASSLLSTAGKAFF. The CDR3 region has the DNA TGTGCCAGCAGTTTATTATCTACGGCAGGGAAAGCTTTCTTT.

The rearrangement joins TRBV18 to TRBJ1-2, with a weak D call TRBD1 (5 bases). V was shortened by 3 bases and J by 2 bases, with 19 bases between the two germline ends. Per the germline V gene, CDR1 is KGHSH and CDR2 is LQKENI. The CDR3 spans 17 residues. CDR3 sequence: CASSPGVRGSGNYGYTF. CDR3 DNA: TGTGCCAGCTCACCCGGAGTACGGGGGAGTGGGAACTATGGCTACACCTTC.

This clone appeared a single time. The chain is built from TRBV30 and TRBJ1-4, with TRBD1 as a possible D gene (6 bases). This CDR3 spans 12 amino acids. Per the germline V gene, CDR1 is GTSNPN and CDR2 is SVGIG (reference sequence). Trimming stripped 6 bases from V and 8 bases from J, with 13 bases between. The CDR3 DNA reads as TGTGCCTGTAAAGGGACATACGAAAAACTGTTTTTT. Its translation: CACKGTYEKLFF.

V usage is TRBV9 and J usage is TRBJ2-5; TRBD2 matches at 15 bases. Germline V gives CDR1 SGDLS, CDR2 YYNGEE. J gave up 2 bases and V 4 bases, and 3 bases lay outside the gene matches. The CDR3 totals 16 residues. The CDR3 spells CASSLGLAGGQETQYF. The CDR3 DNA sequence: TGTGCCAGCAGCCTTGGACTAGCGGGGGGGCAAGAGACCCAGTACTTC.